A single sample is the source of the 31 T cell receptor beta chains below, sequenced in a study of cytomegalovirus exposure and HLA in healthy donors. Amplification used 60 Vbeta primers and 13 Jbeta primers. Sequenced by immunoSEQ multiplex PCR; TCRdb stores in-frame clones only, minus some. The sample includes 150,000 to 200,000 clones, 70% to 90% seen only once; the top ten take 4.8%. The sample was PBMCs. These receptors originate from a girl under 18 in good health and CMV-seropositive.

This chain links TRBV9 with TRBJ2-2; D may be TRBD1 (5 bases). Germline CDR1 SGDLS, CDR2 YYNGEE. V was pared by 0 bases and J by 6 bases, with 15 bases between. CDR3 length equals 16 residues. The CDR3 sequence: CASSVVDRSSAGELFF. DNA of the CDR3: TGTGCCAGCAGCGTAGTCGACAGATCGAGTGCCGGGGAGCTGTTTTTT.

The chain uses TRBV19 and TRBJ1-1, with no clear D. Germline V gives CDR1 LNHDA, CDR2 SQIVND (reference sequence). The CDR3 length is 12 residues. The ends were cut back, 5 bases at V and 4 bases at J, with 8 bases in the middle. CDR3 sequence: CASSPGVTEAFF. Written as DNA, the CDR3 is TGTGCCAGTAGTCCCGGGGTCACTGAAGCTTTCTTT.

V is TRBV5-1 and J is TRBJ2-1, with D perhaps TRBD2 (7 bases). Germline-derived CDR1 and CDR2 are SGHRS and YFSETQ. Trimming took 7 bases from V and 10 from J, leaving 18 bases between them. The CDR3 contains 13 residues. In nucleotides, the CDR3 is TGCGCCAGCTCCGCGGGGGTTCAGGGGGAGCAGTTCTTC. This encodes CASSAGVQGEQFF.

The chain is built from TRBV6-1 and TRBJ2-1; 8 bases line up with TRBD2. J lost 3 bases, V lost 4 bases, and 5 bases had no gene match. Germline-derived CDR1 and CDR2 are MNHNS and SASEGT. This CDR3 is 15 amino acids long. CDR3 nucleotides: TGTGCCAGCAGTGCCGAGCGGGGGAACTACAATGAGCAGTTCTTC. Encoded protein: CASSAERGNYNEQFF.

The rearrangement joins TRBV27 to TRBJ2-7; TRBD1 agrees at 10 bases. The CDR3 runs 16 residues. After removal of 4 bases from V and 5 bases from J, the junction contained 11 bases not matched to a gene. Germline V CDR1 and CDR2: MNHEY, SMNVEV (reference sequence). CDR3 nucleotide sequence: TGTGCCAGCAGTTCCACCCCGGGACAGGGGATCCACGAGCAGTACTTC. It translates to CASSSTPGQGIHEQYF.

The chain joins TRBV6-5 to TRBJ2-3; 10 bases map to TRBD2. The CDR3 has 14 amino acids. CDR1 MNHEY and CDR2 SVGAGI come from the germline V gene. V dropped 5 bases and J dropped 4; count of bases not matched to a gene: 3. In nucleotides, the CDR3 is TGTGCCAGCAGTGATACTAGCGGGGCAGATACGCAGTATTTT. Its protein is CASSDTSGADTQYF.

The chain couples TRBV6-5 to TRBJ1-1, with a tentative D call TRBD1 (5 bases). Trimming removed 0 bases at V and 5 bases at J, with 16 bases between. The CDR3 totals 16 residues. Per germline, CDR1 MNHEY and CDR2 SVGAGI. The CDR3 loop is CASSYSTGRGVTEAFF. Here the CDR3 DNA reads TGTGCCAGCAGTTACTCCACCGGGAGGGGCGTAACTGAAGCTTTCTTT.

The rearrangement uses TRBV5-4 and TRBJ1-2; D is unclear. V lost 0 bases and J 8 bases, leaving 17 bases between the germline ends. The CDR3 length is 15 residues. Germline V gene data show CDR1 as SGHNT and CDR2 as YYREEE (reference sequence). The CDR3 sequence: CASSLAFGRRGGYTF. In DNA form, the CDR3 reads TGTGCCAGCAGCTTGGCCTTTGGGCGTCGCGGGGGCTACACCTTC.

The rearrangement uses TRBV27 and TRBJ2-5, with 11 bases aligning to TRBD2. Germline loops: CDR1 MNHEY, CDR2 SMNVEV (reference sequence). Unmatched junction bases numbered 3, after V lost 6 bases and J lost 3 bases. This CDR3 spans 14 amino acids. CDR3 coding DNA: TGTGCCAGCAGCCTACTAGCGGGGGAAGAGACCCAGTACTTC. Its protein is CASSLLAGEETQYF.

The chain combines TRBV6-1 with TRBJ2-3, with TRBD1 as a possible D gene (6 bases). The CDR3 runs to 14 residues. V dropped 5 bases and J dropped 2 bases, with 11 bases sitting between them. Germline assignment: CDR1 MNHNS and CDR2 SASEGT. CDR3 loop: CASSRQGPTDTQYF. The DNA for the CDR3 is TGTGCCAGCAGTCGCCAGGGGCCCACAGATACGCAGTATTTT.

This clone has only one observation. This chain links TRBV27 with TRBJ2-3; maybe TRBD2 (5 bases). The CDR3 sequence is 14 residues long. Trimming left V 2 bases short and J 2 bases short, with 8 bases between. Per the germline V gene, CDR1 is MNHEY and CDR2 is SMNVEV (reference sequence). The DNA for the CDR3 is TGTGCCAGCAGTTTAGTGAGGGCCACAGATACGCAGTATTTT. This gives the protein CASSLVRATDTQYF.

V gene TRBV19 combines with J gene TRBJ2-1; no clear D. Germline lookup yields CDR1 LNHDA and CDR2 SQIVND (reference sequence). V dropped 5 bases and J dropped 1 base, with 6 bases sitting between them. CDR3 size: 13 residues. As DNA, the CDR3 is TGTGCCAGTAGTCACGGTTCCTACAATGAGCAGTTCTTC. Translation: CASSHGSYNEQFF.

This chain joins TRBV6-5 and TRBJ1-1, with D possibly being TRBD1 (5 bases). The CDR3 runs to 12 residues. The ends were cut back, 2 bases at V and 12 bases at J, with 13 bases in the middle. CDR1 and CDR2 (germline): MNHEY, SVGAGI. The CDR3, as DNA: TGTGCCAGCAGTTACGGGCAGGGTATATCTTTCTTT. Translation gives CASSYGQGISFF.

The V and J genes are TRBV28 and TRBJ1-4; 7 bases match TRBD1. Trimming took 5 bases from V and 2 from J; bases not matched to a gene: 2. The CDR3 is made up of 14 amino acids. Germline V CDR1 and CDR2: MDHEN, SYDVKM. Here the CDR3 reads CASSPGQTNEKLFF. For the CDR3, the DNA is TGTGCCAGCAGTCCGGGACAGACTAATGAAAAACTGTTTTTT.

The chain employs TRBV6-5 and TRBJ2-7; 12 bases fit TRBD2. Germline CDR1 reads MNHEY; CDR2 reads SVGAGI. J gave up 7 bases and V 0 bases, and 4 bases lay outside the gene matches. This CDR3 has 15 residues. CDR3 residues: CASSYSASGGAEQYF. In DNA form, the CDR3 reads TGTGCCAGCAGTTACTCGGCTAGCGGGGGGGCGGAGCAGTACTTC.

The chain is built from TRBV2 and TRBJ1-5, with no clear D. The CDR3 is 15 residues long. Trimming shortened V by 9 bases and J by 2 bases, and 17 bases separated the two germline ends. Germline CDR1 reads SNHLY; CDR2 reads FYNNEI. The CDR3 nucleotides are TGTGCCAGTTCGGCGAGGGCAATGGGCAATCAGCCCCAGCATTTT. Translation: CASSARAMGNQPQHF.

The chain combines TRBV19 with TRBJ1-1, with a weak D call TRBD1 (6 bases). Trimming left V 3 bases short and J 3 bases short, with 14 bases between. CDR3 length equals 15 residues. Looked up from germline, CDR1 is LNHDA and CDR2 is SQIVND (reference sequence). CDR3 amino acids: CASSIKQGIYTEAFF. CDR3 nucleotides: TGTGCCAGTAGTATTAAGCAGGGGATTTACACTGAAGCTTTCTTT.

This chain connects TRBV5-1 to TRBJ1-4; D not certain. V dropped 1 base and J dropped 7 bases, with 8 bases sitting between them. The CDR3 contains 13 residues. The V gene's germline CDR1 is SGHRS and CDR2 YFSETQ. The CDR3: CASSLYGGEKLFF. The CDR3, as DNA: TGCGCCAGCAGCTTGTATGGAGGTGAAAAACTGTTTTTT.

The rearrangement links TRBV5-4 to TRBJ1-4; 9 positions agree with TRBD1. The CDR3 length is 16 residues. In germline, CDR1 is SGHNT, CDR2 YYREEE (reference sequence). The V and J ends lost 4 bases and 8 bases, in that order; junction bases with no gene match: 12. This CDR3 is CASSQISGTGREKLFF. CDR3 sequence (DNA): TGTGCCAGCAGCCAAATTTCCGGGACAGGGAGGGAAAAACTGTTTTTT. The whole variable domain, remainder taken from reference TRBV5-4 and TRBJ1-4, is ETGVTQSPTHLIKTRGQQVTLRCSSQSGHNTVSWYQQALGQGPQFIFQYYREEENGRGNFPPRFSGLQFPNYSSELNVNALELDDSALYLCASSQISGTGREKLFFGSGTQLSVL.

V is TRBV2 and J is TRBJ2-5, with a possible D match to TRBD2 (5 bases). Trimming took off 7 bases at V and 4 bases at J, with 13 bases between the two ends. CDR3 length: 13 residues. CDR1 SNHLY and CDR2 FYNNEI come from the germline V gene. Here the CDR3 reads CASTSRTGETQYF. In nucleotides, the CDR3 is TGTGCCAGCACCTCAAGGACTGGAGAGACCCAGTACTTC.

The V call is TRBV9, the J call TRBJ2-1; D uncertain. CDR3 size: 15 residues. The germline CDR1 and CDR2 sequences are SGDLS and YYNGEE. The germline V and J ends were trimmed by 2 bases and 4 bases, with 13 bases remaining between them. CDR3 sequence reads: CASSVYDSSYNEQFF. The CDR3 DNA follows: TGTGCCAGCAGCGTTTATGACTCCTCGTACAATGAGCAGTTCTTC.

The CDR3, as DNA: TGTGCCAGCACCTCTTGGACAGGGTATTCACCCCTCCACTTT. Its protein product is CASTSWTGYSPLHF. V usage is TRBV5-6 and J usage is TRBJ1-6, with 8 nucleotides matching TRBD1. The CDR3 consists of 14 residues. Germline CDR1 is SGHDT and CDR2 is YYEEEE. V was pared by 6 bases and J by 8 bases, with 7 bases of the junction left unmatched.

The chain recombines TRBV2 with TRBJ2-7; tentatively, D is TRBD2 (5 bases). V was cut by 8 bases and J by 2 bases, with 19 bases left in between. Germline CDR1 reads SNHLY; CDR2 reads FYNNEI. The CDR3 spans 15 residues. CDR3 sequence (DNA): TGTGCCAGCTTACGGGGTAGGTCCGGGGCCTACGAGCAGTACTTC. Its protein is CASLRGRSGAYEQYF.

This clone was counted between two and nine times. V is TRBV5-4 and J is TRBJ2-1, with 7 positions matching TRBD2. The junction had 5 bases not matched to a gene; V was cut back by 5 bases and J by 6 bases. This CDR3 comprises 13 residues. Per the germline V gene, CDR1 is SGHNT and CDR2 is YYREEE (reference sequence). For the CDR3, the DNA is TGTGCCAGCAGTTCAAGCGGGGTCAATGAGCAGTTCTTC. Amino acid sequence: CASSSSGVNEQFF.

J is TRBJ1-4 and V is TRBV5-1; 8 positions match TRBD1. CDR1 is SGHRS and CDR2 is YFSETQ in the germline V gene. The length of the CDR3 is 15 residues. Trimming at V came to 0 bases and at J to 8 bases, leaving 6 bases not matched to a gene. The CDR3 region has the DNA TGCGCCAGCAGCTTGGGTCAGGGGGCTTGGGAAAAACTGTTTTTT. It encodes CASSLGQGAWEKLFF.

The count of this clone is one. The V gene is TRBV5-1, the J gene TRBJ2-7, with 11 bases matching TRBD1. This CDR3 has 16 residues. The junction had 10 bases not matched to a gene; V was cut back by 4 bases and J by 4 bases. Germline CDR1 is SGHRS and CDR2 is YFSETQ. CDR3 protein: CASSPLAGQGVYEQYF. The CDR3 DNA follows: TGCGCCAGCAGCCCCTTGGCGGGACAGGGGGTATACGAGCAGTACTTC.

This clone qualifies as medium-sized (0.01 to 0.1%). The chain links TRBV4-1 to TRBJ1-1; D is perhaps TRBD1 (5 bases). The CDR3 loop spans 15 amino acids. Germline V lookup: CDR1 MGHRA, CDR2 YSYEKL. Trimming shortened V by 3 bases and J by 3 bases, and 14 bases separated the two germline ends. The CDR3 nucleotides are TGCGCCAGCAGCCAGAAACCAGACAGTTACACTGAAGCTTTCTTT. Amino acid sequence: CASSQKPDSYTEAFF.

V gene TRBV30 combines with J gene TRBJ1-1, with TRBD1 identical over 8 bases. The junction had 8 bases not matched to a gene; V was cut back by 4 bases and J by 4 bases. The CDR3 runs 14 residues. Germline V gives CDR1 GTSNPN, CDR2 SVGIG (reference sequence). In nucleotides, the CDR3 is TGTGCCTGGAACCCGGACAGGGTTGGCACTGAAGCTTTCTTT. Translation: CAWNPDRVGTEAFF.

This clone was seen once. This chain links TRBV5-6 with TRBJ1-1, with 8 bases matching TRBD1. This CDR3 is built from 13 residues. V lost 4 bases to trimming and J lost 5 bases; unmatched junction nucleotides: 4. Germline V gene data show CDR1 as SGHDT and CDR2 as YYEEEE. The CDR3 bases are TGTGCCAGCAGCCCGACAGGGGTGACTGAAGCTTTCTTT. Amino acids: CASSPTGVTEAFF.

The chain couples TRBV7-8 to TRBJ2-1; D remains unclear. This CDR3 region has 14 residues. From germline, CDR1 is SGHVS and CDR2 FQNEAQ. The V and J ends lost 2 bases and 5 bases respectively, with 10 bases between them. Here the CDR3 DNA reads TGTGCCAGCAGCTTATGGCAGAACCACAATGAGCAGTTCTTC. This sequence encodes CASSLWQNHNEQFF. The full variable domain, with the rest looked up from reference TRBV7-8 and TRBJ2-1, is GAGVSQSPRYKVAKRGQDVALRCDPISGHVSLFWYQQALGQGPEFLTYFQNEAQLDKSGLPSDRFFAERPEGSVSTLKIQRTQQEDSAVYLCASSLWQNHNEQFFGPGTRLTVL.

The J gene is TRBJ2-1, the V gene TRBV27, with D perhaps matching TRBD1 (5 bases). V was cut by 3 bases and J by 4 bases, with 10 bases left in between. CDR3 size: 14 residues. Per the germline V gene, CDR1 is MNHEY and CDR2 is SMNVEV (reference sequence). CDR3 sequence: CASSFRVLYNEQFF. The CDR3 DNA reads TGTGCCAGCAGTTTCAGGGTATTATACAATGAGCAGTTCTTC.